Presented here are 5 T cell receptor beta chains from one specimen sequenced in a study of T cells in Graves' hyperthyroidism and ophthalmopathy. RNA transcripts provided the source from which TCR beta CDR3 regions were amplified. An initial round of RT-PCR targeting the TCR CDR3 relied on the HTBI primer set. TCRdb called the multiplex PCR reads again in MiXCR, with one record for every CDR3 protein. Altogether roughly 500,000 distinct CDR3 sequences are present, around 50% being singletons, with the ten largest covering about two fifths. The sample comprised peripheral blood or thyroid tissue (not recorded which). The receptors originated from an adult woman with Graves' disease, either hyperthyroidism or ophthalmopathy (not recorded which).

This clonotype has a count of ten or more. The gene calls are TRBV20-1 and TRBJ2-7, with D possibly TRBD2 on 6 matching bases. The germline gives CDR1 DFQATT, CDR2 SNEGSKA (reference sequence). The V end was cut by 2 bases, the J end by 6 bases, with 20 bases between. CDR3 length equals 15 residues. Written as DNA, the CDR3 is TGCAGTGCTAGACCTCCGGTGGACTCCGGGGGCGAGCAGTACTTC. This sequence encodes CSARPPVDSGGEQYF.

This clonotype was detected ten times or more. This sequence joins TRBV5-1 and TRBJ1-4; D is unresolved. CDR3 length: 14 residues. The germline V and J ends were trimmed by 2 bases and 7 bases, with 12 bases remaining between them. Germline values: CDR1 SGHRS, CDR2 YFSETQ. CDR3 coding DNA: TGCGCCAGCAGCTTCTACGGGGATGGTGAAAAACTGTTTTTT. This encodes CASSFYGDGEKLFF.

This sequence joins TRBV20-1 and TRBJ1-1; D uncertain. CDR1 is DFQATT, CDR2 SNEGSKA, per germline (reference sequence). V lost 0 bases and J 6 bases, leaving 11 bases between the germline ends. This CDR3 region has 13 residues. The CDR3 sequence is CSARDYVGAEAFF. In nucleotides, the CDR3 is TGCAGTGCTAGAGATTACGTGGGTGCTGAAGCTTTCTTT.

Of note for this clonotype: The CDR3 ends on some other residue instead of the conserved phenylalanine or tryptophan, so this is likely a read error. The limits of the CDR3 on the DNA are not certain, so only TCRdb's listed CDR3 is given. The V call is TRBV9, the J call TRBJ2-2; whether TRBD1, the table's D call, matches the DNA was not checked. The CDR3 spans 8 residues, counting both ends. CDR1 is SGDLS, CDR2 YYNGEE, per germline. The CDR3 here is CASSVGGR.

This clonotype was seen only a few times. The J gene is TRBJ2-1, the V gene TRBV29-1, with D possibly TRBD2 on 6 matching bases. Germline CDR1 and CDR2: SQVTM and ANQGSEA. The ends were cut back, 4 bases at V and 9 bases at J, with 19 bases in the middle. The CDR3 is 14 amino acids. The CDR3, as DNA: TGCAGCGTTGTTCCCCTGGGGCGGGGTAGTGAGCAGTTCTTC. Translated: CSVVPLGRGSEQFF.